This TCR beta chain was identified during a study of cytomegalovirus exposure and HLA in healthy donors. Study outcomes and limitations: Productive status was seen about 87% or about 30% of the time for most TCR beta V segments in an earlier analysis. In vitro assays verified that three CMV-associated chains recognized CMV antigens specifically.

About this clone itself: What it binds is not known.

Samples came from healthy bone marrow donors. The PCR was carried out with 60 Vbeta primers and 13 Jbeta primers. Under the authors' procedure: In a later analysis, some 10 million of some 80 million unique beta chains occurred in at least two donors. Data came from immunoSEQ multiplex PCR; TCRdb stores just in-frame clones and leaves some out. The V and J calls and clone size come from that table; D and trimming were worked out from the DNA. The data hold roughly 130,000 clones, with around three quarters observed a single time. From germline, CDR1 is SGHTA and CDR2 FQGNSA. The CDR3 extends over 16 amino acids. V lost 3 bases and J lost 0; bases outside the gene matches: 5.

The clonotype comes from a man aged 35 to 55 in good health and CMV-seronegative. Sequencing used PBMCs. The V gene is TRBV7-2, the J gene TRBJ2-1; 7 bases align to TRBD2. CDR3 sequence: CASSFVAGRSYNEQFF. CDR3 bases: TGTGCCAGCAGCTTCGTAGCGGGCCGCTCCTACAATGAGCAGTTCTTC.